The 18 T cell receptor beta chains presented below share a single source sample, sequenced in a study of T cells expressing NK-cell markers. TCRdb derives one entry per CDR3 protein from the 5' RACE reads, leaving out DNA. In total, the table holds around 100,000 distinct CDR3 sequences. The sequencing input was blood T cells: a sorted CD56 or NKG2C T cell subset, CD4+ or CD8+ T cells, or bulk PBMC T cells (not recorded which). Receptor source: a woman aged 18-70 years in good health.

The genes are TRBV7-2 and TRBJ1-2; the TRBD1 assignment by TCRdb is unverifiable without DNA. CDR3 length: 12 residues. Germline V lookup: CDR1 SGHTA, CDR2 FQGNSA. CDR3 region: CASRNSGDGYTF. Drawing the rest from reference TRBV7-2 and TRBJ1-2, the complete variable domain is GAGVSQSPSNKVTEKGKDVELRCDPISGHTALYWYRQSLGQGLEFLIYFQGNSAPDKSGLPSDRFSAERTGGSVSTLTIQRTQQEDSAVYLCASRNSGDGYTFGSGTRLTVV.

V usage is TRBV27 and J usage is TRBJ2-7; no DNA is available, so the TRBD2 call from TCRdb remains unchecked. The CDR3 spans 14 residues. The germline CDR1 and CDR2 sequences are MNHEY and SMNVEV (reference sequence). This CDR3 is CASSSLTSSYEQYF.

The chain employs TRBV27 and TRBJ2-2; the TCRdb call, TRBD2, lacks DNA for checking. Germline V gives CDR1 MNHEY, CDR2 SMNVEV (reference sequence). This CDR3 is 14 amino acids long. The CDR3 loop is CASTLAGGPGELFF.

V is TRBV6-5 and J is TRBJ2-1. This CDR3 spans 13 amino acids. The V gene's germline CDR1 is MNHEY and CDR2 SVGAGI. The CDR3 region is CASSYSTSGEQFF.

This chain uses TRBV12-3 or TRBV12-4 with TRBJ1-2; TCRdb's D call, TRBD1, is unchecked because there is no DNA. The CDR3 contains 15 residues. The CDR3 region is CASSLFGTGDYGYTF.

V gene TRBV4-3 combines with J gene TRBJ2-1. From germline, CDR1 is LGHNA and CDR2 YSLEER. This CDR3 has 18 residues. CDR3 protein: CASSQDIKLTLKDNEQFF.

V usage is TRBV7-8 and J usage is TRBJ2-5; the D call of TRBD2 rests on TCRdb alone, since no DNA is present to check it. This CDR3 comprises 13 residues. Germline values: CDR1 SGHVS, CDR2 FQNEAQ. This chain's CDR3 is CASMGGGQETQYF.

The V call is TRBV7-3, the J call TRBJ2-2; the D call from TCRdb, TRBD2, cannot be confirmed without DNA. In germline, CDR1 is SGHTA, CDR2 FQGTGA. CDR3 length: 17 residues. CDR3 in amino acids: CASSPGTSGRYTGELFF.

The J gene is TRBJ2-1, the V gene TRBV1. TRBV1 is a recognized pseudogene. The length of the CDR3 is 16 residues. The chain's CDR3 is CTSSPGWSGAFNEQFF.

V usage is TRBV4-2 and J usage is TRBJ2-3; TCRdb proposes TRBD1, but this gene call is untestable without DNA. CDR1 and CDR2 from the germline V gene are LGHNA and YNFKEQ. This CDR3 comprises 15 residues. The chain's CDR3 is CASSQLRWGADTQYF.

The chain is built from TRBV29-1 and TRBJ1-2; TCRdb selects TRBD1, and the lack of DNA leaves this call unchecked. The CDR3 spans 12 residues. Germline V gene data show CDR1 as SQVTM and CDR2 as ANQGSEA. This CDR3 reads CSVLGQGAGYTF.

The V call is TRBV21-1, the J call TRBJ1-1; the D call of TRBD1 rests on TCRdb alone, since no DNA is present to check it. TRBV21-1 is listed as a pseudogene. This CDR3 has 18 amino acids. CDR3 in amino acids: CASRLPGTGTVMNTEAFF.

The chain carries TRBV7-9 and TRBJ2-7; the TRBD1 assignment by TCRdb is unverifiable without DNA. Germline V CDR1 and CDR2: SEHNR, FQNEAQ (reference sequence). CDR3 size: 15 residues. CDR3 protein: CASSSLQGNVDEQYF. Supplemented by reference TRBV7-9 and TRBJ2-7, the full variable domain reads DTGVSQNPRHKITKRGQNVTFRCDPISEHNRLYWYRQTLGQGPEFLTYFQNEAQLEKSRLLSDRFSAERPKGSFSTLEIQRTEQGDSAMYLCASSSLQGNVDEQYFGPGTRLTVT.

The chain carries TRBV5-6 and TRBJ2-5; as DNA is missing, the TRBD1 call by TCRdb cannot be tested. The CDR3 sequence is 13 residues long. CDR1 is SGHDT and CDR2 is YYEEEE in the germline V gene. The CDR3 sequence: CASSSTLEETQYF.

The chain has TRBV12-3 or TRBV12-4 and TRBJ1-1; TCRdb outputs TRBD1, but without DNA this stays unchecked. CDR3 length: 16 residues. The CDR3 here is CASSPDRVVMNTEAFF.

CDR3 in amino acids: CASTLGRQFTDTQYF. The chain joins TRBV5-6 to TRBJ2-3; TCRdb gives TRBD1 as the D gene, but with no DNA this cannot be confirmed. Germline V gene lookup returns CDR1 SGHDT and CDR2 YYEEEE. The CDR3 covers 15 residues.

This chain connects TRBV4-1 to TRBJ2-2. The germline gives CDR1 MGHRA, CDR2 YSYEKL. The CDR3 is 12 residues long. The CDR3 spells CASSQVTGELFF.

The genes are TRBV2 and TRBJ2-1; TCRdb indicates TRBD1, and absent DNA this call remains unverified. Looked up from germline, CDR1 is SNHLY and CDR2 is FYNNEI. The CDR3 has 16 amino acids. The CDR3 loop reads CARGEAGVNLGDEQFF.